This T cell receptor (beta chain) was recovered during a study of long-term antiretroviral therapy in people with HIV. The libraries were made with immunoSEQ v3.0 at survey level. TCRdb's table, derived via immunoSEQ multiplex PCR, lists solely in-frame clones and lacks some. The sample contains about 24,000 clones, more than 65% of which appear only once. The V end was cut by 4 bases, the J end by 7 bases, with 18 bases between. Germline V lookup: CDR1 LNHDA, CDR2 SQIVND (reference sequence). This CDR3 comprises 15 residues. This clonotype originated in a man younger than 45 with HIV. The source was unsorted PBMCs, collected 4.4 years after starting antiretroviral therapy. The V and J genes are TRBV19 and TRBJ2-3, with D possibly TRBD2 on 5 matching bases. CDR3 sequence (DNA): TGTGCCAGTAGTACTCAGACTATTCCCCCTTATACGCAGTATTTT. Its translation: CASSTQTIPPYTQYF.